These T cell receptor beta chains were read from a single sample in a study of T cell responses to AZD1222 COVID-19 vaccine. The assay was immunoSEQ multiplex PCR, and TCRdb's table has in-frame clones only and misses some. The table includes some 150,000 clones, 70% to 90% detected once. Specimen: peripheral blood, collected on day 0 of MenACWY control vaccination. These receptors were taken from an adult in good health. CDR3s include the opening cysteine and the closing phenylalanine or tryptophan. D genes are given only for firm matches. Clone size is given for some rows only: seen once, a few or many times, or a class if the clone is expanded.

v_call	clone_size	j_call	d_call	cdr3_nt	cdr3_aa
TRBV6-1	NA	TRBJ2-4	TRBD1	TGTGCCAGCAGTGACCGGGACAGGGAAGCTATGTCGGCCAAAAACATTCAGTACTTC	CASSDRDREAMSAKNIQYF
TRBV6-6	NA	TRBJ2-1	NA	TGTGCCAGCAGCCCTAAAGCGCGGGGCTACTACAATGAGCAGTTCTTC	CASSPKARGYYNEQFF
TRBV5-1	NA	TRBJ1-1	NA	TGCGCCAGCAGCCTCTGCGGCCCCGTGAACACTGAAGCTTTCTTT	CASSLCGPVNTEAFF
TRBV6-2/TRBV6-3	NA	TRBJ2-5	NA	TGTGCCAGCAGTTCCGCTGACTACCAAGAGACCCAGTACTTC	CASSSADYQETQYF
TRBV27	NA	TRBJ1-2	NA	TGTGCCAGCAGTTTAGGCCAAACCCATGGCTACACCTTC	CASSLGQTHGYTF
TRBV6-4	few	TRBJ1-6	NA	TGTGCCAGCAGTCCGGGACCGAGGACACCCCTCCACTTT	CASSPGPRTPLHF
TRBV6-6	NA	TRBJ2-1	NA	TGTGCCACAGGACAGTTTTACAATGAGCAGTTCTTC	CATGQFYNEQFF
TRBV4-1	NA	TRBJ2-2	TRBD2	TGCGCCAGCAGCCAAGATAGCGGGGTTGGCACCGGGGAGCTGTTTTTT	CASSQDSGVGTGELFF
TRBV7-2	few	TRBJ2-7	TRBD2	TGTGCCAGCAGCTTTGCCGGCGGGAGCAATTACGAGCAGTACTTC	CASSFAGGSNYEQYF
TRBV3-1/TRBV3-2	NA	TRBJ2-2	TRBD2	TGTGCCAGCAGCCACCGGACTAGTCAGTCTGTCGGGGAGCTGTTTTTT	CASSHRTSQSVGELFF
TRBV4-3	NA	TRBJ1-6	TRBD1	TGCGCCAGCAGCCAAGATAAATTCGGTCGGGGGACAGCAAATTATTCACCCCTCCACTTT	CASSQDKFGRGTANYSPLHF
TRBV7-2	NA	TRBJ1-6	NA	TGTGCCAGCAGCTTAGCGGGGAATAGATTTGGAGGGGCTTATTCACCCCTCCACTTT	CASSLAGNRFGGAYSPLHF
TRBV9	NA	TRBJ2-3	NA	TGTGCCAGCAGCGTTTTTTGGGCTAGCACAGATACGCAGTATTTT	CASSVFWASTDTQYF
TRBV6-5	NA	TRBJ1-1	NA	TGTGCCAGCAGTTCCAAGATGAACACTGAAGCTTTCTTT	CASSSKMNTEAFF
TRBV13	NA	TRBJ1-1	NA	TGTGCCAGCAGCCGCGGGATGACCAACACTGAAGCTTTCTTT	CASSRGMTNTEAFF
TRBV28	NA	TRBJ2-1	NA	TGTGCCAGCAGTTCCATGGGGGCAGGGCACTACAATGAGCAGTTCTTC	CASSSMGAGHYNEQFF
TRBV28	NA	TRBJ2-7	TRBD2	TGTGCCAGCAGTTTGGCTAGCGGTAGCTCCTACGAGCAGTACTTC	CASSLASGSSYEQYF
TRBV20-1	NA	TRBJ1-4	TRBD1	TGCAGTGCTAGTACAGGGGCAACTAATGAAAAACTGTTTTTT	CSASTGATNEKLFF
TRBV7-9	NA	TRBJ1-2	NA	TGTGCCAGCAGCGCCGGGTTCTCCTATGGCTACACCTTC	CASSAGFSYGYTF
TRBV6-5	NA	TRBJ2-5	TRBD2	TGTGCCAGCGGGACGGGGGGGCAAGAGACCCAGTACTTC	CASGTGGQETQYF
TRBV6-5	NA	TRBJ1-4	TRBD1	TGTGCCAGCAGGATCCGGGACAGCTCCTATGAAAAACTGTTTTTT	CASRIRDSSYEKLFF
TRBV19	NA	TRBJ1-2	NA	TGTGCCAGTAGTATAGGGGCGGACTATGGCTACACCTTC	CASSIGADYGYTF